These 31 T cell receptor beta chains were all obtained from the same sample, sequenced in a study of cytomegalovirus exposure and HLA in healthy donors. PCR primers comprised 60 Vbeta and 13 Jbeta primers. Libraries were prepared by immunoSEQ multiplex PCR; TCRdb keeps only in-frame clonotypes and omits some of them. The sample lists roughly 130,000 clones; 70% to 85% were seen once. The sequenced material came from PBMCs. The receptors stem from a woman between 45 and 60 years old in good health and CMV-seropositive.

V is TRBV30 and J is TRBJ1-4; TRBD1 aligns across 9 bases. CDR1 is GTSNPN and CDR2 is SVGIG in the germline V gene (reference sequence). V shed 5 bases, J shed 2 bases, and the junction held 6 bases outside the gene matches. This CDR3 contains 15 residues. Written as DNA, the CDR3 is TGTGCCTGGGGGGGGACAGGGCCCACTAATGAAAAACTGTTTTTT. Protein product: CAWGGTGPTNEKLFF.

The chain uses TRBV27 and TRBJ1-1, with 8 bases that match TRBD1. CDR3 length equals 15 residues. With V trimmed by 2 bases and J by 6 bases, 8 bases remained unmatched. The germline V gene encodes CDR1 MNHEY and CDR2 SMNVEV (reference sequence). The CDR3 protein is CASSLLDRGGPEAFF. Written as DNA, the CDR3 is TGTGCCAGCAGTTTACTCGACAGGGGTGGGCCTGAAGCTTTCTTT.

The genes are TRBV9 and TRBJ2-3, with TRBD2 matching 13 bases. The CDR3 extends over 15 amino acids. The germline V gene has CDR1 SGDLS and CDR2 YYNGEE. J lost 4 bases, V lost 4 bases, and 3 bases had no gene match. The CDR3 DNA sequence: TGTGCCAGCAGCCCGACTAGCGGGGGGCCAGATACGCAGTATTTT. It encodes CASSPTSGGPDTQYF.

The V gene is TRBV5-1, the J gene TRBJ2-5, with 8 bases aligning to TRBD2. The V gene end was trimmed by 6 bases and the J gene end by 2 bases; junction bases not matched to a gene: 12. This CDR3 spans 16 amino acids. Germline values: CDR1 SGHRS, CDR2 YFSETQ. The CDR3 DNA sequence: TGCGCCAGCATGTTAGCCGGGACTAGAGTACAAGAGACCCAGTACTTC. Its protein is CASMLAGTRVQETQYF.

The gene calls are TRBV27 and TRBJ1-4; D call uncertain. The germline V and J ends were trimmed by 4 bases and 5 bases, with 8 bases remaining between them. The CDR3 sequence is 13 residues long. The germline V gene has CDR1 MNHEY and CDR2 SMNVEV (reference sequence). CDR3 loop: CASSWQKNEKLFF. The CDR3 DNA follows: TGTGCCAGCAGTTGGCAGAAAAATGAAAAACTGTTTTTT.

This chain joins TRBV4-2 and TRBJ1-4; TRBD1 matches 10 bases. CDR1 and CDR2 (germline): LGHNA, YNFKEQ. Trimming at V came to 2 bases and at J to 7 bases, leaving 10 bases not matched to a gene. CDR3 size: 17 residues. The CDR3 here is CASSQPTDRGRGEKLFF. The CDR3 bases are TGTGCCAGCAGCCAACCTACTGACAGGGGGCGCGGTGAAAAACTGTTTTTT.

As to this clone: At one end, the junction sequence differs from germline, possibly due to a read error. The chain uses TRBV10-3 and TRBJ1-2, with a weak D call TRBD1 (5 bases). CDR1 and CDR2 from the germline V gene are ENHRY and SYGVKD. This CDR3 is 14 amino acids long. In DNA, the CDR3 is TGTGCGATCACCCCCGGACCATCCCGGGACTTATACACCTTC. Protein sequence: CAITPGPSRDLYTF.

The rearrangement links TRBV6-4 to TRBJ1-6, with a possible D match to TRBD1 (5 bases). Germline lookup yields CDR1 MRHNA and CDR2 SNTAGT. CDR3 length: 16 residues. Trimming took 11 bases from V and 3 from J, leaving 20 bases between them. The CDR3 region is CARRQGAHLYNSPLHF. The CDR3 DNA follows: TGTGCCCGACGACAAGGGGCCCATCTCTATAATTCACCCCTCCACTTT.

The J gene is TRBJ2-4, the V gene TRBV4-1; TRBD1 matches 9 bases. Germline V gene sequence: CDR1 MGHRA, CDR2 YSYEKL. After removal of 3 bases from V and 8 bases from J, the junction contained 11 bases not matched to a gene. CDR3 length: 16 amino acids. In DNA form, the CDR3 reads TGCGCCAGCAGCCATAGGGTGGGACAGGGCGAGGACATTCAGTACTTC. Its protein is CASSHRVGQGEDIQYF.

This clone was seen just once. The CDR3 spells CASSVASLSPLHF. As DNA, the CDR3 is TGTGCCAGCAGCGTCGCTAGTCTGTCGCCCCTCCACTTT. V gene TRBV9 combines with J gene TRBJ1-6; no clear D gene. In germline, CDR1 is SGDLS, CDR2 YYNGEE. The CDR3 covers 13 residues. The germline V and J ends were trimmed by 2 bases and 13 bases, with 13 bases remaining between them.

This clone was recorded once. The V and J genes are TRBV6-5 and TRBJ2-7, with TRBD1 matching 7 bases. V lost 1 base, J lost 7 bases, and 10 bases stayed unmatched. CDR1 and CDR2 (germline): MNHEY, SVGAGI. The CDR3 spans 15 residues. CDR3 region: CASSYYRQGGLEQYF. Written as DNA, the CDR3 is TGTGCCAGCAGTTACTATCGACAGGGCGGCCTGGAGCAGTACTTC.

This chain joins TRBV9 and TRBJ2-5; 8 bases agree with TRBD2. From germline, CDR1 is SGDLS and CDR2 YYNGEE. CDR3 size: 14 residues. V lost 1 base, J lost 4 bases, and 3 bases stayed unmatched. The CDR3 coding sequence is TGTGCCAGCAGCGTACTGAGCGGGGGAGAGACCCAGTACTTC. This sequence encodes CASSVLSGGETQYF.

V gene TRBV6-4 combines with J gene TRBJ2-2; 9 nucleotides agree with TRBD2. This CDR3 spans 15 amino acids. V lost 6 bases and J lost 0; bases outside the gene matches: 2. Looked up from germline, CDR1 is MRHNA and CDR2 is SNTAGT. CDR3: CASSAGGSNTGELFF. CDR3 nucleotide sequence: TGTGCCAGCAGCGCGGGGGGGTCGAACACCGGGGAGCTGTTTTTT.

The genes are TRBV4-3 and TRBJ2-3, with 7 bases lining up with TRBD1. The V segment lost 4 bases and the J segment 4 bases; nucleotides outside the gene matches: 8. CDR1 LGHNA and CDR2 YSLEER come from the germline V gene. This CDR3 region has 15 residues. CDR3 protein: CASSPGTVWADTQYF. The CDR3, as DNA: TGCGCCAGCAGCCCGGGGACAGTTTGGGCAGATACGCAGTATTTT.

V is TRBV27 and J is TRBJ1-2, with D tentatively TRBD1 (6 bases). Germline V gene data show CDR1 as MNHEY and CDR2 as SMNVEV (reference sequence). The CDR3 consists of 16 residues. V lost 5 bases, J lost 1 base, and 17 bases lay in between. Written as DNA, the CDR3 is TGTGCCAGCAGTCCATCCCCGGGACACCATAACTATGGCTACACCTTC. It is translated as CASSPSPGHHNYGYTF.

V gene TRBV6-1 combines with J gene TRBJ2-2, with 13 bases matching TRBD2. CDR1 is MNHNS, CDR2 SASEGT, per germline. The J segment lost 3 bases and the V segment lost 8 bases, leaving 0 bases of the junction unmatched. The CDR3 covers 14 residues. The CDR3 coding sequence is TGTGCCAGCGGACTAGCGGGGGACACCGGGGAGCTGTTTTTT. It specifies CASGLAGDTGELFF.

V is TRBV5-6 and J is TRBJ1-2; D is unresolved. The CDR3 contains 15 residues. CDR1 and CDR2 from the germline V gene are SGHDT and YYEEEE. Trimming cost V 4 bases and J 3 bases, with 16 bases left between them. In DNA form, the CDR3 reads TGTGCCAGCAGCCCGGGCCCCGAGGGTGACTATGGCTACACCTTC. Translation: CASSPGPEGDYGYTF.

The chain recombines TRBV7-2 with TRBJ2-1; the D gene is possibly TRBD2 (6 bases). Germline V gene sequence: CDR1 SGHTA, CDR2 FQGNSA. The CDR3 sequence is 13 residues long. Trimming pared 0 bases from V and 8 bases from J, leaving 8 bases between. DNA for the CDR3: TGTGCCAGCAGCTTAGCGGAGGGTGATGAGCAGTTCTTC. This gives the protein CASSLAEGDEQFF.

The chain uses TRBV28 and TRBJ2-1; 8 bases map to TRBD2. Trimming removed 5 bases from V and 4 bases from J; junction bases left unmatched: 7. CDR1 and CDR2 (germline): MDHEN, SYDVKM. This CDR3 comprises 15 residues. The CDR3 reads CASSRSGDPYNEQFF. The DNA of the CDR3 is TGTGCCAGCAGTCGTAGCGGGGACCCATACAATGAGCAGTTCTTC. The full variable domain, completed using reference TRBV28 and TRBJ2-1, is DVKVTQSSRYLVKRTGEKVFLECVQDMDHENMFWYRQDPGLGLRLIYFSYDVKMKEKGDIPEGYSVSREKKERFSLILESASTNQTSMYLCASSRSGDPYNEQFFGPGTRLTVL.

This clone has just one count. J is TRBJ1-1 and V is TRBV6-5, with D possibly TRBD1 on 5 matching bases. The CDR3 runs to 15 residues. V was cut by 6 bases and J by 4 bases, with 18 bases left in between. Germline-derived CDR1 and CDR2 are MNHEY and SVGAGI. CDR3 region: CASSPIGEVSTEAFF. CDR3 DNA: TGTGCCAGCAGCCCCATAGGGGAGGTCAGCACTGAAGCTTTCTTT.

J is TRBJ2-2 and V is TRBV27; TRBD1 aligns across 8 bases. The length of the CDR3 is 14 residues. Unmatched junction bases numbered 6, after V lost 4 bases and J lost 8 bases. Germline values: CDR1 MNHEY, CDR2 SMNVEV (reference sequence). In DNA, the CDR3 is TGTGCCAGCAGTTCGACAGGGGACGAAGGGGAGCTGTTTTTT. Translating gives CASSSTGDEGELFF.

V is TRBV19 and J is TRBJ2-7, with TRBD1 identical over 7 bases. Trimming removed 2 bases from V and 3 bases from J; junction bases left unmatched: 7. The CDR3 runs to 15 residues. Per germline, CDR1 LNHDA and CDR2 SQIVND (reference sequence). The CDR3 loop reads CASSIRRQGNYEQYF. DNA for the CDR3: TGTGCCAGTAGTATAAGGAGACAGGGAAACTACGAGCAGTACTTC.

V and J are TRBV7-9 and TRBJ2-7; 7 bases are a match to TRBD1. The germline CDR1 and CDR2 sequences are SEHNR and FQNEAQ (reference sequence). This CDR3 spans 12 amino acids. J was trimmed by 3 bases and V by 8 bases; bases with no gene match: 4. This CDR3 is CASGTEFYEQYF. The CDR3 DNA is TGTGCCAGCGGGACAGAGTTCTACGAGCAGTACTTC.

V gene TRBV19 combines with J gene TRBJ2-1, with D tentatively TRBD1 (5 bases). The CDR3 runs to 14 residues. V lost 3 bases, J lost 3 bases, and 9 bases lay in between. Germline loops: CDR1 LNHDA, CDR2 SQIVND (reference sequence). The CDR3 DNA sequence: TGTGCCAGTAGTATGGGTGACAGCTACAATGAGCAGTTCTTC. Encoded protein: CASSMGDSYNEQFF.

The sample holds one count of this clone. This chain connects TRBV29-1 to TRBJ1-2; TRBD1 agrees at 10 bases. V shed 0 bases, J shed 0 bases, and the junction held 7 bases outside the gene matches. This CDR3 has 17 residues. The germline CDR1 and CDR2 sequences are SQVTM and ANQGSEA. The CDR3 loop reads CSVEDWTGGLANYGYTF. Written as DNA, the CDR3 is TGCAGCGTTGAAGACTGGACAGGGGGATTAGCTAACTATGGCTACACCTTC.

The chain has TRBV6-6 and TRBJ2-7; D unclear. Per germline, CDR1 MNHNY and CDR2 SVGAGI (reference sequence). There are 14 residues in the CDR3. V was trimmed by 6 bases and J by 5 bases, leaving 17 bases between them. The CDR3 DNA sequence: TGTGCCAGCAGGTGGTCGGCTAGTGAAGACGAGCAGTACTTC. It translates to CASRWSASEDEQYF.

This clone occurred a few times. The J gene is TRBJ2-7, the V gene TRBV5-5; D call uncertain. Trimming left V 0 bases short and J 1 base short, with 5 bases between. The CDR3 is 13 amino acids. The germline V gene has CDR1 SGHKS and CDR2 YYEKEE (reference sequence). The CDR3 reads CASSLGRSYEQYF. The DNA for the CDR3 is TGTGCCAGCAGCTTGGGTCGGTCCTACGAGCAGTACTTC.

The chain is built from TRBV6-1 and TRBJ2-1, with D possibly TRBD1 on 6 matching bases. This CDR3 has 15 amino acids. Per the germline V gene, CDR1 is MNHNS and CDR2 is SASEGT. V was trimmed by 5 bases and J by 0 bases, leaving 11 bases between them. As DNA, the CDR3 is TGTGCCAGCAGTACGGACAGCTACTCCTACAATGAGCAGTTCTTC. Encoded protein: CASSTDSYSYNEQFF.

The chain has TRBV4-2 and TRBJ2-5; the D gene is possibly TRBD1 (5 bases). This CDR3 region has 15 residues. The V and J ends lost 3 bases and 2 bases respectively, with 13 bases between them. Germline V gives CDR1 LGHNA, CDR2 YNFKEQ. The CDR3 here is CASSHNPGHQETQYF. The CDR3 DNA is TGTGCCAGCAGCCACAACCCCGGACATCAAGAGACCCAGTACTTC.

This clone has a handful of counts. This chain connects TRBV2 to TRBJ1-4; D uncertain. The V gene's germline CDR1 is SNHLY and CDR2 FYNNEI. The V end was cut by 3 bases, the J end by 9 bases, with 8 bases between. CDR3 length: 12 amino acids. In nucleotides, the CDR3 is TGTGCCAGCAGTGAGGAGGTGAAAAAACTGTTTTTT. Translation gives CASSEEVKKLFF. The full variable domain, in which reference TRBV2 and TRBJ1-4 provide the parts outside the CDR3, is EPEVTQTPSHQVTQMGQEVILRCVPISNHLYFYWYRQILGQKVEFLVSFYNNEISEKSEIFDDQFSVERPDGSNFTLKIRSTKLEDSAMYFCASSEEVKKLFFGSGTQLSVL.

The genes are TRBV27 and TRBJ1-1; a possible D gene is TRBD1 (5 bases). The CDR3 extends over 13 amino acids. V lost 6 bases to trimming and J lost 1 base, with 9 bases between them. Germline V lookup: CDR1 MNHEY, CDR2 SMNVEV (reference sequence). CDR3 loop: CASRRQRNTEAFF. CDR3 nucleotide sequence: TGTGCCAGCAGGAGACAGAGGAACACTGAAGCTTTCTTT.